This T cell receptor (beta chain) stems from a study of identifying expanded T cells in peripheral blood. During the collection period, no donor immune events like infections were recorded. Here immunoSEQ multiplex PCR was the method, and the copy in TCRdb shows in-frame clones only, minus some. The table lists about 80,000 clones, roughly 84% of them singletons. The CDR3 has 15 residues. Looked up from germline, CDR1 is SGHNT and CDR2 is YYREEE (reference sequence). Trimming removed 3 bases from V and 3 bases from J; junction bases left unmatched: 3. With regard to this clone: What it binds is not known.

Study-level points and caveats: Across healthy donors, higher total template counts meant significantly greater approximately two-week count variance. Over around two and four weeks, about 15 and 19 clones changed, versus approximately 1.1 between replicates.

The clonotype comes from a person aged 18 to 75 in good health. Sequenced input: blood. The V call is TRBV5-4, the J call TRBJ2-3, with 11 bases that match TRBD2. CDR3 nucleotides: TGTGCCAGCAGCTCCACTAGCGGGAGAACAGATACGCAGTATTTT. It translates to CASSSTSGRTDTQYF.